This TCR beta chain comes out of a study of blood T cells in healthy people across ages. Study findings and constraints: Per million T cells, TCR beta diversity dropped about linearly as age rose. With donor CMV status unknown, expanded clonotype changes were possibly confounded.

Through a sample-barcoded 5' primer and a J-beta primer mix, a second PCR was run for roughly 6 to 11 cycles. TCRdb re-derived calls from the 5' RACE reads in MiXCR, one entry per CDR3 protein. The data hold around 940,000 distinct CDR3 sequences, with around 54% observed a single time. On this clonotype: The antigen is undetermined.

Per sample, at least 5.5 micrograms of total RNA were extracted. The germline CDR1 and CDR2 sequences are ENHRY and SYGVKD. The CDR3 is 15 amino acids. V trimming: 10 bases; J trimming: 1 base; junction bases outside the gene matches: 8. This clonotype was obtained from a woman in her fifties or sixties in good health. The genes are TRBV10-3 and TRBJ1-4, with 8 bases identical to TRBD1. Source material: blood. This CDR3 is CATRTGSRTNEKLFF. The CDR3 DNA follows: TGTGCCACCAGGACAGGGAGCCGAACTAATGAAAAACTGTTTTTT.